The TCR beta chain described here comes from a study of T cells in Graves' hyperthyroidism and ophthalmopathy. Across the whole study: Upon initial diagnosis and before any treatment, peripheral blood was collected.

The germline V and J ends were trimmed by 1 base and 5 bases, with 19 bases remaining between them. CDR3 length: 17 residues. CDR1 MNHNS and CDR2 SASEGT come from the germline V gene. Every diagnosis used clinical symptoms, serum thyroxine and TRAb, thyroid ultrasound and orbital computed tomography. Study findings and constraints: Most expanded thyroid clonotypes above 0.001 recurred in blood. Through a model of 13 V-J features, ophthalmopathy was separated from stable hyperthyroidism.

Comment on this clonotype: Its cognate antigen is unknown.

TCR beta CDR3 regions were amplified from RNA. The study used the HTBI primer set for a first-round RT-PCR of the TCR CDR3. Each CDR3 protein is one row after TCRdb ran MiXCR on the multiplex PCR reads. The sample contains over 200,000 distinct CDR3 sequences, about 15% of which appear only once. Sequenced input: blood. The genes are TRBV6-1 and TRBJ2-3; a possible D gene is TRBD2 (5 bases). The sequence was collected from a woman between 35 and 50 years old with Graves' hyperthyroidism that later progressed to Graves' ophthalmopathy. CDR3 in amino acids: CASSEGEVRRWKDTQYF. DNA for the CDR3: TGTGCCAGCAGTGAAGGTGAGGTGCGGAGGTGGAAAGATACGCAGTATTTT.